The sequence of this TCR beta chain was determined in a study of preoperative IRX-2 immunotherapy in early breast cancer. The protocol was immunoSEQ multiplex PCR, while the TCRdb copy is restricted to in-frame clones and leaves out a portion. The sample has roughly 93,000 clones, 70% to 90% seen once. V lost 0 bases, J lost 2 bases, and 14 bases lay in between. The CDR3 length is 16 residues. Germline-derived CDR1 and CDR2 are SGHRS and YFSETQ. Treatment: preoperative locoregional IRX-2 cytokine immunotherapy. Samples came from a phase Ib trial of preoperative locoregional IRX-2 cytokine immunotherapy.

This specimen consisted of tumor tissue, obtained after IRX-2 immunotherapy. The genes are TRBV5-1 and TRBJ1-2; D is possibly TRBD1 (5 bases). The TCR sequence derives from a human donor with breast cancer. The CDR3 reads CASSLGLGTGNYGYTF. The CDR3 nucleotides read TGCGCCAGCAGCTTGGGTCTCGGGACGGGAAACTATGGCTACACCTTC.